The 16 T cell receptor beta chains in this list originate from one sample, sequenced in a study of T cells in Graves' hyperthyroidism and ophthalmopathy. TCR beta CDR3 region amplification was performed from RNA transcripts. Carried out on the TCR CDR3, a first-round RT-PCR used the HTBI primer set. TCRdb independently ran MiXCR on the multiplex PCR reads; one entry per CDR3 protein. The profile shows under 300,000 distinct CDR3 sequences, less than 30% of them singletons. The specimen was blood. All receptors derive from a man aged 35 to 55 with Graves' hyperthyroidism that later progressed to Graves' ophthalmopathy.

The sample holds many counts of this clonotype. J is TRBJ1-1 and V is TRBV29-1; D possibly corresponds to TRBD1 (5 bases). The CDR3 is 14 amino acids. Trimming took off 5 bases at V and 0 bases at J, with 13 bases between the two ends. From germline, CDR1 is SQVTM and CDR2 ANQGSEA. The DNA for the CDR3 is TGCAGCGTTAAGACAGCTACTCTGAACACTGAAGCTTTCTTT. This translates into CSVKTATLNTEAFF.

This clonotype has a handful of counts. The rearrangement joins TRBV6-2 or TRBV6-3 to TRBJ2-7; 9 nucleotides align to TRBD1. The J segment lost 2 bases and the V segment lost 6 bases, leaving 14 bases of the junction unmatched. Germline CDR1 and CDR2: MNHEY and SVGEGT. The CDR3 is 17 amino acids. The CDR3 bases are TGTGCCAGCAGCAAGGGACAGGGAGGGCTAGCGGCCTACGAGCAGTACTTC. This gives the protein CASSKGQGGLAAYEQYF.

The chain carries TRBV6-2 or TRBV6-3 and TRBJ1-1, with D possibly TRBD1 on 5 matching bases. Trimming removed 5 bases at V and 4 bases at J, with 20 bases between. CDR3 length: 16 residues. The germline V gene encodes CDR1 MNHEY and CDR2 SVGEGT. This chain's CDR3 is CASSMGPFVGGTEAFF. The CDR3 coding sequence is TGTGCCAGCAGTATGGGACCCTTTGTTGGGGGCACTGAAGCTTTCTTT.

This rearrangement joins TRBV6-1 to TRBJ1-2; the D gene is possibly TRBD1 (6 bases). The CDR3 loop spans 14 amino acids. The germline gives CDR1 MNHNS, CDR2 SASEGT. Trimming shortened V by 5 bases and J by 0 bases, and 10 bases separated the two germline ends. CDR3 coding DNA: TGTGCCAGCAGTCGCGGGGACACTAACTATGGCTACACCTTC. Amino acids: CASSRGDTNYGYTF.

This clonotype has a count of ten or more. This chain joins TRBV5-1 and TRBJ1-2, with TRBD1 as a possible D gene (5 bases). The CDR3 sequence is 13 residues long. The germline V gene encodes CDR1 SGHRS and CDR2 YFSETQ. V dropped 1 base and J dropped 8 bases, with 12 bases sitting between them. CDR3 amino acids: CASSLPGVSGYTF. CDR3 coding DNA: TGCGCCAGCAGCTTGCCGGGGGTCAGCGGCTACACCTTC. Supplemented by reference TRBV5-1 and TRBJ1-2, the full variable domain reads KAGVTQTPRYLIKTRGQQVTLSCSPISGHRSVSWYQQTPGQGLQFLFEYFSETQRNKGNFPGRFSGRQFSNSRSEMNVSTLELGDSALYLCASSLPGVSGYTFGSGTRLTVV.

This clonotype was seen repeatedly, ten times or more. CDR3 coding DNA: TGTGCCAGCAGCTTAGCTATTCTGAGGGGCCAAGAGACCCAGTACTTC. As protein: CASSLAILRGQETQYF. The chain links TRBV7-6 to TRBJ2-5; tentatively, D is TRBD1 or TRBD2 (5 bases each). CDR3 length equals 16 residues. The V end was cut by 0 bases, the J end by 1 base, with 12 bases between. CDR1 and CDR2 from the germline V gene are SGHVS and FNYEAQ.

This clonotype was detected many times. The chain carries TRBV20-1 and TRBJ2-6; TRBD1 agrees at 9 bases. The J segment lost 0 bases and the V segment lost 3 bases, leaving 6 bases of the junction unmatched. CDR3 size: 17 residues. CDR1 is DFQATT and CDR2 is SNEGSKA in the germline V gene (reference sequence). Written as DNA, the CDR3 is TGCAGTGCTAGCCCACAGGGGGCGTTCTCTGGGGCCAACGTCCTGACTTTC. This translates into CSASPQGAFSGANVLTF.

Ten or more counts support this clonotype. The chain is built from TRBV13 and TRBJ1-1; D not certain. The V end lost 1 base, the J end lost 7 bases, and 7 bases lay between the germline ends. Germline values: CDR1 PRHDT, CDR2 FYEKMQ (reference sequence). This CDR3 spans 12 amino acids. The DNA for the CDR3 is TGTGCCAGCAGCTTAGACGCGGGTGAAGCTTTCTTT. This codes for CASSLDAGEAFF.

This clonotype was counted ten times or more. The chain has TRBV3-1 and TRBJ1-5; D ambiguous. Germline loops: CDR1 LGHDT, CDR2 YNNKEL (reference sequence). The CDR3 extends over 14 amino acids. Trimming removed 1 base from V and 5 bases from J, with 9 bases in between. CDR3 in amino acids: CASSQGRSYQPQHF. The CDR3 DNA reads as TGTGCCAGCAGCCAAGGAAGGTCATATCAGCCCCAGCATTTT.

At least ten counts were recorded for this clonotype. The V and J genes are TRBV6-1 and TRBJ2-7; 10 bases align to TRBD1. Germline V gives CDR1 MNHNS, CDR2 SASEGT. V was clipped by 5 bases and J by 2 bases; unmatched bases: 3. The CDR3 runs to 14 residues. CDR3 nucleotides: TGTGCCAGCAGTAAGGGACAGGGGCCCTACGAGCAGTACTTC. Amino acids: CASSKGQGPYEQYF.

This clonotype has more than one count but fewer than ten. The chain joins TRBV2 to TRBJ2-1; 7 nucleotides line up with TRBD1. The CDR3 totals 12 residues. The germline gives CDR1 SNHLY, CDR2 FYNNEI. V shed 2 bases, J shed 14 bases, and the junction held 6 bases outside the gene matches. The CDR3 sequence is CASSESNRGEFF. DNA of the CDR3: TGTGCCAGCAGTGAATCAAACAGGGGTGAGTTCTTC.

This clonotype was counted at least ten times. The chain couples TRBV24-1 to TRBJ2-2; possible D gene TRBD1, 6 bases. The CDR3 is 16 amino acids. The V gene's germline CDR1 is KGHDR and CDR2 SFDVKD. V was shortened by 3 bases and J by 0 bases, with 10 bases between the two germline ends. The CDR3 nucleotides read TGTGCCACCAGTGATCCCGGGACACCGAACACCGGGGAGCTGTTTTTT. Protein sequence: CATSDPGTPNTGELFF.

This clonotype was counted at least ten times. The V and J genes are TRBV7-2 and TRBJ2-7, with TRBD1 matching over 8 bases. Per the germline V gene, CDR1 is SGHTA and CDR2 is FQGNSA. Losses at the gene ends were 5 bases for V and 3 bases for J; bases not matched to a gene: 9. This CDR3 is 15 amino acids long. The CDR3 region has the DNA TGTGCCAGCAGCCCCACCGCCGGACAGGGCTACGAGCAGTACTTC. Translated, it gives CASSPTAGQGYEQYF.

This clonotype was observed at least ten times. The V call is TRBV15, the J call TRBJ2-2; 9 bases line up with TRBD1. The germline V gene has CDR1 LNHNV and CDR2 YYDKDF (reference sequence). With 1 base clipped from V and 3 bases from J, the junction kept 0 bases outside the gene matches. The CDR3 consists of 15 residues. CDR3 DNA sequence: TGTGCCACCAGCAGAGGGACAGGGGACACCGGGGAGCTGTTTTTT. It yields the protein CATSRGTGDTGELFF. The full variable domain, with the rest looked up from reference TRBV15 and TRBJ2-2, is DAMVIQNPRYQVTQFGKPVTLSCSQTLNHNVMYWYQQKSSQAPKLLFHYYDKDFNNEADTPDNFQSRRPNTSFCFLDIRSPGLGDTAMYLCATSRGTGDTGELFFGEGSRLTVL.

This clonotype was seen ten or more times. CDR3 DNA sequence: TGTGCCAGGACCCGGGACAGCGAGACCCAGTACTTC. This sequence encodes CARTRDSETQYF. The chain employs TRBV6-4 and TRBJ2-5; 7 bases match TRBD1. This CDR3 has 12 residues. The V gene end was trimmed by 9 bases and the J gene end by 5 bases; junction bases not matched to a gene: 6. Looked up from germline, CDR1 is MRHNA and CDR2 is SNTAGT.

Ten or more counts support this clonotype. This chain uses TRBV5-8 with TRBJ1-1; D might be TRBD1 (6 bases). The V gene's germline CDR1 is SGHTS and CDR2 YDEGEE. V shed 2 bases and J shed 1 base, with 12 bases lying between them. This CDR3 spans 15 amino acids. The CDR3 DNA sequence: TGTGCCAGCAGCTTCAAGGACAGAAGGAACACTGAAGCTTTCTTT. This sequence encodes CASSFKDRRNTEAFF.